This T cell receptor (beta chain) stems from a study of T-cell memory formation after mild COVID-19. Study context: The two donors had largely donor-specific TCR clusters. Study results and caveats: The appearance of some responding clones in pre-infection memory suggested that cross-reactive memory joined. Contracting CD4+ clones sat mainly in CM and EM; CD8+ in EMRA.

Sample barcodes and UMIs were carried by the TCR alpha and TCR beta cDNA libraries that 5'RACE generated with constant-segment primers. TCRdb analysed the 5' RACE reads with MiXCR anew, one entry per CDR3 protein. The table lists about 430,000 distinct CDR3 sequences, more than 20% of them singletons. The CDR3 totals 13 residues. Germline V gene sequence: CDR1 ENHRY, CDR2 SYGVKD. V was cut by 6 bases and J by 1 base, with 9 bases left in between. Concerning this clonotype: Its antigen is not known.

The V gene is TRBV10-3, the J gene TRBJ2-5, with D unresolved. The clonotype originates from an adult woman who had mild COVID-19 (a few samples of this study predate the infection). Cell type and time point are not known. Sequenced input: PBMCs or a T cell subset sorted from them (not recorded which). CDR3 bases: TGTGCCATCAGCGCCTTCGGCCAAGAGACCCAGTACTTC. The encoded protein is CAISAFGQETQYF.